One and the same sample provided the 4 T cell receptor beta chains below, sequenced in a study of shared clonotypes between healthy human individuals. Sequencing was performed with immunoSEQ multiplex PCR; in TCRdb, only in-frame clones are kept and a portion is missing. Of some 2 million clones listed, 95% are singletons. The sequenced material came from naive CD4+ T cells sorted from blood. Noted subset: CD45RA+ positively selected. The origin of the receptors is a young man in good health.

This sequence joins TRBV6-5 and TRBJ1-2; D perhaps matches TRBD1 (5 bases). V lost 2 bases and J lost 7, with 11 bases in between. Germline V gives CDR1 MNHEY, CDR2 SVGAGI. The CDR3 length is 13 residues. The CDR3 loop is CASSYDRSGGYTF. The DNA for the CDR3 is TGTGCCAGCAGTTACGACAGATCGGGTGGCTACACCTTC.

This clone is a singleton in its sample. This sequence joins TRBV29-1 and TRBJ1-1; 10 bases fit TRBD1. V lost 7 bases, J lost 3 bases, and 5 bases stayed unmatched. The germline gives CDR1 SQVTM, CDR2 ANQGSEA. The CDR3 is 13 amino acids. CDR3 region: CSGTTGGYTEAFF. In DNA form, the CDR3 reads TGCAGCGGAACGACAGGGGGCTACACTGAAGCTTTCTTT.

The J gene is TRBJ2-3, the V gene TRBV4-3, with TRBD1 as a possible D gene (6 bases). V lost 0 bases and J 8 bases, leaving 15 bases between the germline ends. The CDR3 totals 15 residues. Looked up from germline, CDR1 is LGHNA and CDR2 is YSLEER. CDR3 loop: CASSQDVRGLGTQYF. CDR3 coding DNA: TGCGCCAGCAGCCAAGATGTTAGGGGGTTGGGTACGCAGTATTTT.

As to this clone: Other DNA sequences within the sample encode an identical CDR3. The V call is TRBV9, the J call TRBJ2-7, with 8 positions matching TRBD2. The CDR3 is 15 amino acids. V shed 0 bases, J shed 2 bases, and the junction held 4 bases outside the gene matches. Germline CDR1 SGDLS, CDR2 YYNGEE. CDR3 nucleotides: TGTGCCAGCAGCGTAGAAGGCGGGGGGACCTACGAGCAGTACTTC. This sequence encodes CASSVEGGGTYEQYF. The full variable domain, with the rest looked up from reference TRBV9 and TRBJ2-7, is DSGVTQTPKHLITATGQRVTLRCSPRSGDLSVYWYQQSLDQGLQFLIQYYNGEERAKGNILERFSAQQFPDLHSELNLSSLELGDSALYFCASSVEGGGTYEQYFGPGTRLTVT.